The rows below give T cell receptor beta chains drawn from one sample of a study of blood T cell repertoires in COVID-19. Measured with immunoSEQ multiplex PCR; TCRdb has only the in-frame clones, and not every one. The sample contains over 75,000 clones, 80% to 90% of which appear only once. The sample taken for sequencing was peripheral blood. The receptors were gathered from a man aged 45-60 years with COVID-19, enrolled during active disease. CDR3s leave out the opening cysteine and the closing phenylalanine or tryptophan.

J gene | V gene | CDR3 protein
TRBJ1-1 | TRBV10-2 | ASSWTGENTEAF
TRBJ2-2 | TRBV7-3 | ASSLNTPGELF
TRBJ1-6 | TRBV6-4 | ASSGHYYSVLANSPLH
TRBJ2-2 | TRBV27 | ATTGTASNLANTGELF
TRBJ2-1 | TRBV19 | ASQGQGSYNEQF
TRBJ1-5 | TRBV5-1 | ASSQDPGQGIGTQH
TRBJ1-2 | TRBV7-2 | ASSHREPNYGYT
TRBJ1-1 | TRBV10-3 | AIRDRDIAEAF
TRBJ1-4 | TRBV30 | AQDAWGKLF
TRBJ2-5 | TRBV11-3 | ASSLGVTSGVKETQY
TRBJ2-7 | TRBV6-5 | ASFQGSSSYEQY
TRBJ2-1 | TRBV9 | ASSVQGVRGSYNEQF
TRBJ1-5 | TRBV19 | ASKDPGQLSNQPQH